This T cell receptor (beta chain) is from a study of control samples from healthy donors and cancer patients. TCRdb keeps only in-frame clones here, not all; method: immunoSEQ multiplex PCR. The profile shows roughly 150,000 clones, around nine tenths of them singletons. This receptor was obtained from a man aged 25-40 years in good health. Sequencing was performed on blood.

CDR3 coding DNA: TGTGCCAGCAGCCTACTAATCGGCACTGAAGCTTTCTTT. It translates to CASSLLIGTEAFF. The gene calls are TRBV12-3 or TRBV12-4 and TRBJ1-1; D is unresolved. The CDR3 sequence is 13 residues long. Trimming pared 6 bases from V and 4 bases from J, leaving 12 bases between.